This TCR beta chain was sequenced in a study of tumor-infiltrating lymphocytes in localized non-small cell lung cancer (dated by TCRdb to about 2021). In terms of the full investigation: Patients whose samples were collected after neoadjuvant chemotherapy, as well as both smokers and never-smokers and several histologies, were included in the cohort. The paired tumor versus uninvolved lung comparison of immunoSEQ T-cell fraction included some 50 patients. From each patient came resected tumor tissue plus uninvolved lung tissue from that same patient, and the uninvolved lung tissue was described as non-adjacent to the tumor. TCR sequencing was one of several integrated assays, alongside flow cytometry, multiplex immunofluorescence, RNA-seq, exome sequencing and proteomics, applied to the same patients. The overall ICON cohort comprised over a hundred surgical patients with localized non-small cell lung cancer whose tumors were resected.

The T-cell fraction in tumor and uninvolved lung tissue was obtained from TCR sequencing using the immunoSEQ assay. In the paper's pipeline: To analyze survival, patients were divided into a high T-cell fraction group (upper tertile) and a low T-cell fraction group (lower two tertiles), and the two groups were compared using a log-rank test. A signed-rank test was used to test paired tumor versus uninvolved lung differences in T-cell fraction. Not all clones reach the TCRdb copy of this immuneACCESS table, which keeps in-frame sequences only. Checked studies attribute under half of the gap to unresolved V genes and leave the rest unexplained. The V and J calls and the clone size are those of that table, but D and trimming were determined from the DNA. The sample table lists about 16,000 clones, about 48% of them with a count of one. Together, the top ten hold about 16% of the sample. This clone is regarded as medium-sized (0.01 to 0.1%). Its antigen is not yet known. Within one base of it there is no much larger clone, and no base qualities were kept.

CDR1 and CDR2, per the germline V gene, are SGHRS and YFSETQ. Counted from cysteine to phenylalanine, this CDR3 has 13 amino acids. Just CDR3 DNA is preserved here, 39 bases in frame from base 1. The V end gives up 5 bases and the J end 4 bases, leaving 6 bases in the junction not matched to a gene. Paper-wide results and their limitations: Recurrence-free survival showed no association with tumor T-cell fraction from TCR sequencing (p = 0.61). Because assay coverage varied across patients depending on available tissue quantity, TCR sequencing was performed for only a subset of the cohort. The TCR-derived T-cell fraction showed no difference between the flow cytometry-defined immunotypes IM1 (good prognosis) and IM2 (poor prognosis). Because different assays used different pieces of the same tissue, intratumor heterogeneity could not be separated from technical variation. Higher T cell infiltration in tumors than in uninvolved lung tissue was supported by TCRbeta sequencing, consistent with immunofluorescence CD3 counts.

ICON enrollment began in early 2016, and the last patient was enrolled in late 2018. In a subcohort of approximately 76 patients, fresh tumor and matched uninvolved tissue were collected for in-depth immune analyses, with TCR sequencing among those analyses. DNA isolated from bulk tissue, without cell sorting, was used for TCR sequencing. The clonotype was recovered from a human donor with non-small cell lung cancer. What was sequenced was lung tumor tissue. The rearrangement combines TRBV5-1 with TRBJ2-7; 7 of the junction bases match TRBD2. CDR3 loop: CASRVGGGYEQYF. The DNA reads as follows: TGCGCCAGCAGGGTGGGCGGGGGATACGAGCAGTACTTC.